The T cell receptor (beta chain) under discussion was sequenced for a study of patients and donors after allogeneic stem cell transplantation. Using its own MiXCR run on the RT-PCR reads, TCRdb lists one record per CDR3 protein. The repertoire holds under 95,000 distinct CDR3 sequences, with 5% as singletons. This clonotype showed up many times. V lost 7 bases, J lost 0 bases, and 9 bases lay in between. The CDR3 contains 14 residues. CDR1 SEHNR and CDR2 FQNEAQ come from the germline V gene (reference sequence). Sequencing was performed on blood, either unsorted or a sorted T cell fraction (not recorded which). The sequence was collected from a human donor who was either an allogeneic HSCT recipient or a stem cell or donor lymphocyte infusion donor (not recorded which). It is not recorded whose cells these are; they may come from a transplant donor. This chain connects TRBV7-9 to TRBJ2-2, with D tentatively TRBD2 (6 bases). The CDR3 loop is CASTQRANTGELFF. The DNA for the CDR3 is TGTGCCAGCACCCAGCGGGCGAACACCGGGGAGCTGTTTTTT.